Listed here are 20 T cell receptor beta chains from one sample, sequenced in a study of T-cell reconstitution after alpha-beta-depleted transplantation in children. Preparation of the TCRbeta library used unique molecular identifiers. TCRdb used MiXCR to reprocess the PCR reads, holding one entry per CDR3 protein. Among about 640,000 distinct CDR3 sequences listed, 16% were seen once. The sample here was PBMCs from the stem cell graft donor, taken from the stem cell graft. The receptors originated from a human donor who donated a stem cell graft to a child with acute myeloid leukemia.

The chain recombines TRBV7-9 with TRBJ2-7; D is unresolved. The germline V gene encodes CDR1 SEHNR and CDR2 FQNEAQ (reference sequence). This CDR3 contains 13 residues. Trimming stripped 5 bases from V and 5 bases from J, with 13 bases between. The CDR3 DNA follows: TGTGCCAGCAGCCCCAAGACAATCAACGAGCAGTACTTC. Protein product: CASSPKTINEQYF.

J is TRBJ2-1 and V is TRBV5-1; 11 bases match TRBD2. This CDR3 has 14 amino acids. CDR1 and CDR2 from the germline V gene are SGHRS and YFSETQ. Trimming removed 8 bases from V and 6 bases from J; junction bases left unmatched: 7. The CDR3 nucleotides read TGCGCCAGTTGCCTTCTAGCGGGGGGCAATGAGCAGTTCTTC. The encoded protein is CASCLLAGGNEQFF.

Comments on this clonotype: This clone may be a read error of a much larger clone one base away. The chain combines TRBV6-1 with TRBJ2-7; D is unclear. The CDR3 is 13 residues long. Germline V gene lookup returns CDR1 MNHNS and CDR2 SASEGT. Trimming stripped 8 bases from V and 8 bases from J, with 19 bases between. DNA for the CDR3: TGTGCCAGCGGTGCGTACGCAACTTACAAGCAGTACTTC. Its translation is CASGAYATYKQYF.

This chain uses TRBV20-1 with TRBJ2-7, with 11 bases aligning to TRBD2. The CDR3 has 17 residues. Germline lookup yields CDR1 DFQATT and CDR2 SNEGSKA (reference sequence). Trimming took 0 bases from V and 2 from J; bases not matched to a gene: 9. The CDR3 loop reads CSARETGLAGSAYEQYV. DNA for the CDR3: TGCAGTGCTAGAGAGACCGGACTAGCGGGTTCAGCCTACGAGCAGTACGTC.

Many counts were recorded for this clonotype. The V call is TRBV20-1, the J call TRBJ2-1; 7 nucleotides agree with TRBD2. The CDR3 contains 17 residues. Germline CDR1 reads DFQATT; CDR2 reads SNEGSKA (reference sequence). Germline trimming cut 4 bases from V and 4 bases from J; bases unmatched to any gene: 16. The DNA for the CDR3 is TGCAGTGCTACCCATGTCAGTATCGGCGGGGGTTACAATGAGCAGTTCTTC. Translating gives CSATHVSIGGGYNEQFF.

This clonotype has ten or more counts. The V call is TRBV16, the J call TRBJ2-7; 7 positions agree with TRBD2. The CDR3 covers 12 residues. V lost 3 bases to trimming and J lost 5 bases; unmatched junction nucleotides: 1. Germline values: CDR1 KGHSY, CDR2 FQNENV. CDR3 sequence (DNA): TGTGCCAGCAGCCAGGGGGGGAACGAGCAGTACTTC. This gives the protein CASSQGGNEQYF.

J is TRBJ1-1 and V is TRBV20-1, with 8 bases identical to TRBD1. J lost 7 bases, V lost 2 bases, and 15 bases had no gene match. The CDR3 is 16 residues long. The germline V gene encodes CDR1 DFQATT and CDR2 SNEGSKA (reference sequence). In nucleotides, the CDR3 is TGCAGTGCTAGAACGACCGGGCAGGGGGCTCTCCTTGAAGCTTTCTTT. This translates into CSARTTGQGALLEAFF.

This clonotype was detected a few times. This chain uses TRBV12-3 or TRBV12-4 with TRBJ2-1; 10 bases fit TRBD2. Unmatched junction bases numbered 9, after V lost 4 bases and J lost 12 bases. There are 14 residues in the CDR3. CDR3 DNA sequence: TGTGCCAGCAGTTGGGCTAGCGGGGGTCCCCTGCAGTTCTTC. Encoded protein: CASSWASGGPLQFF.

The genes are TRBV7-2 and TRBJ2-3; the match to TRBD2 covers 8 bases. Germline CDR1 SGHTA, CDR2 FQGNSA. V lost 6 bases to trimming and J lost 2 bases; unmatched junction nucleotides: 7. The CDR3 is made up of 15 amino acids. CDR3 in DNA: TGTGCCAGCAGGCGGGGGGCCGAACCCACAGATACGCAGTATTTT. Its protein product is CASRRGAEPTDTQYF. Filled out from reference TRBV7-2 and TRBJ2-3, the complete variable domain reads GAGVSQSPSNKVTEKGKDVELRCDPISGHTALYWYRQSLGQGLEFLIYFQGNSAPDKSGLPSDRFSAERTGGSVSTLTIQRTQQEDSAVYLCASRRGAEPTDTQYFGPGTRLTVL.

In the case of this clonotype: The junction differs from germline at one of its ends, possibly a read error. This rearrangement joins TRBV20-1 to TRBJ2-5; a weak D match, TRBD1 (5 bases). Germline V gives CDR1 DFQATT, CDR2 SNEGSKA (reference sequence). The CDR3 length is 17 residues. In DNA, the CDR3 is TGCTGTGCTAGAGTCCGGTACCAGGGCAGGGTGAGGGAGACCCAGTACTTC. Its protein is CCARVRYQGRVRETQYF.

This clonotype came up a few times. The V call is TRBV28, the J call TRBJ1-1; 10 bases fit TRBD1. This CDR3 region has 14 residues. From germline, CDR1 is MDHEN and CDR2 SYDVKM. The trim removed 4 bases at V and 5 bases at J, leaving 4 bases unmatched. As DNA, the CDR3 is TGTGCCAGCAGTTCGGGACAGGGGTATACTGAAGCTTTCTTT. Encoded protein: CASSSGQGYTEAFF.

V and J are TRBV21-1 and TRBJ1-6. TRBV21-1 is listed as a pseudogene. The CDR3 runs 12 residues. CDR3 nucleotides: TGTGCCAGCAGTAAAGGGGAGTCACCCCTCCACTTT. This translates into CASSKGESPLHF.

This clonotype was counted at least ten times. V gene TRBV20-1 combines with J gene TRBJ2-1, with D maybe TRBD2 (5 bases). V was trimmed by 2 bases and J by 0 bases, leaving 8 bases between them. This CDR3 is 14 amino acids long. CDR1 is DFQATT and CDR2 is SNEGSKA in the germline V gene (reference sequence). CDR3 residues: CSARRDSSYNEQFF. The DNA of the CDR3 is TGCAGTGCTAGACGGGATAGCTCCTACAATGAGCAGTTCTTC.

Comment on this clonotype: A clone one base away is much larger, so this may be a read error. The rearrangement joins TRBV29-1 to TRBJ2-2; D possibly uses TRBD1 or TRBD2 (5 bases each). The germline gives CDR1 SQVTM, CDR2 ANQGSEA. The CDR3 sequence is 14 residues long. CDR3 bases: TGCAGCGTTGGGGGCAGAGCGAACACCGGGGAGCTGTATTTT. It specifies CSVGGRANTGELYF.

The sample holds many counts of this clonotype. CDR3 nucleotide sequence: TGCAGTGCCGGGGGGCGGGGCACAGATACGCAGTATTTT. Amino acids: CSAGGRGTDTQYF. The chain combines TRBV20-1 with TRBJ2-3; D might be TRBD2 (7 bases). V was trimmed by 6 bases and J by 1 base, leaving 11 bases between them. There are 13 residues in the CDR3. The germline V gene encodes CDR1 DFQATT and CDR2 SNEGSKA (reference sequence).

The V call is TRBV4-1, the J call TRBJ2-6; maybe TRBD2 (5 bases). The V gene lost 4 bases and the J gene lost 2 bases, with 12 bases spanning the gap. Per germline, CDR1 MGHRA and CDR2 YSYEKL. The CDR3 extends over 16 amino acids. Written as DNA, the CDR3 is TGCGCCAGCAGCCGAGGAGAGGGAGCTGGGGCCAACGTCCTGACTTTC. Amino acids: CASSRGEGAGANVLTF.

This clonotype was seen ten or more times. The V and J genes are TRBV12-3 or TRBV12-4 and TRBJ2-3, with TRBD2 identical over 13 bases. The CDR3 extends over 16 amino acids. The J segment lost 4 bases and the V segment lost 1 base, leaving 2 bases of the junction unmatched. The CDR3 sequence: CASSLGTSGGADTQYF. The DNA for the CDR3 is TGTGCCAGCAGTTTAGGGACTAGCGGGGGAGCAGATACGCAGTATTTT.

This clonotype occurred a few times. J is TRBJ1-2 and V is TRBV29-1; 8 nucleotides align to TRBD1. The germline CDR1 and CDR2 sequences are SQVTM and ANQGSEA. V shed 6 bases, J shed 4 bases, and the junction held 13 bases outside the gene matches. The CDR3 extends over 15 amino acids. This chain's CDR3 is CSVGPAGTGAYGYTF. The CDR3 DNA reads as TGCAGCGTCGGCCCCGCCGGGACAGGTGCCTATGGCTACACCTTC.

This clonotype was seen a few times. This chain connects TRBV9 to TRBJ2-3; 8 bases align to TRBD1. From germline, CDR1 is SGDLS and CDR2 YYNGEE. There are 13 residues in the CDR3. The junction had 7 bases not matched to a gene; V was cut back by 4 bases and J by 9 bases. The CDR3 reads CASSTSTGGTQYF. CDR3 nucleotides: TGTGCCAGCAGCACCTCAACAGGGGGAACGCAGTATTTT.

This clonotype turned up a few times. The genes are TRBV24-1 and TRBJ1-5; D might be TRBD1 (6 bases). Germline V gene lookup returns CDR1 KGHDR and CDR2 SFDVKD. V was trimmed by 5 bases and J by 5 bases, leaving 12 bases between them. The CDR3 contains 14 residues. CDR3 sequence (DNA): TGTGCCACCAGTGGGGACGACAGGTATCAGCCCCAGCATTTT. It specifies CATSGDDRYQPQHF.